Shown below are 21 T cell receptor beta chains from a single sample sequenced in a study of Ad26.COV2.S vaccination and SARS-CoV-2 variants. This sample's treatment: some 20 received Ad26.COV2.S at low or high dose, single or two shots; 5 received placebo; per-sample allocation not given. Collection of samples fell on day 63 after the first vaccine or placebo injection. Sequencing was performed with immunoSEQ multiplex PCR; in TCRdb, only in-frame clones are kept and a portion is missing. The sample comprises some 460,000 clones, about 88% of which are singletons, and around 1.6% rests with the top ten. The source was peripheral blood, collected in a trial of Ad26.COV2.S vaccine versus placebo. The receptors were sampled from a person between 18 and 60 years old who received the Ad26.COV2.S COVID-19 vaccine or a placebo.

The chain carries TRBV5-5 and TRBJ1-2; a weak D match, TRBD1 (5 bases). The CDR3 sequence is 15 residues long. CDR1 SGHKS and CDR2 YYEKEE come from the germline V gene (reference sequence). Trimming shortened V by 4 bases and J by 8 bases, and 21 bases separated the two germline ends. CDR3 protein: CASSPQTAFSWGYTF. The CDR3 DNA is TGTGCCAGCAGCCCTCAGACAGCCTTCTCATGGGGCTACACCTTC.

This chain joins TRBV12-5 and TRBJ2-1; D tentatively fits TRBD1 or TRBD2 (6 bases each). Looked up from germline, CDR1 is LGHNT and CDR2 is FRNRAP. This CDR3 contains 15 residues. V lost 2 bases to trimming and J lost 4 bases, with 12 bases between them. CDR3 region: CASGLWGAPYNEQFF. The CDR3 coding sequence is TGTGCTAGTGGTTTGTGGGGGGCGCCATACAATGAGCAGTTCTTC.

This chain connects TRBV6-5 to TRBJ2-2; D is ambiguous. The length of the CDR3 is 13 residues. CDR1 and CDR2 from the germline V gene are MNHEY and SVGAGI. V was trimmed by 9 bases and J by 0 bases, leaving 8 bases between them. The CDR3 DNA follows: TGTGCCAGTCGACGGACGAACACCGGGGAGCTGTTTTTT. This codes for CASRRTNTGELFF.

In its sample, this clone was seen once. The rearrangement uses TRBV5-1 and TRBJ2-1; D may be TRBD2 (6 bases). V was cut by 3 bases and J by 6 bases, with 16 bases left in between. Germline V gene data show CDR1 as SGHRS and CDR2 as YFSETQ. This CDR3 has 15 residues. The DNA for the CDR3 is TGCGCCAGCAGCTCCCGACTAGATAGCGGCAATGAGCAGTTCTTC. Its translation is CASSSRLDSGNEQFF.

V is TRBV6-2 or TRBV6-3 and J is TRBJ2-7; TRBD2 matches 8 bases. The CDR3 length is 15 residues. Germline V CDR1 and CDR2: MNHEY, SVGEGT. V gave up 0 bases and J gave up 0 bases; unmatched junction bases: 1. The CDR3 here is CASSYSGTSSYEQYF. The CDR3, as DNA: TGTGCCAGCAGTTACTCCGGGACTAGCTCCTACGAGCAGTACTTC.

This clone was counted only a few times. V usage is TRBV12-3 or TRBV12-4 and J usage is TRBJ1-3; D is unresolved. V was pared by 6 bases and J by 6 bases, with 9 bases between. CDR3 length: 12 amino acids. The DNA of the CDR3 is TGTGCCAGCAGAGGCGGGTTAAACACCATATATTTT. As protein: CASRGGLNTIYF.

This chain's CDR3 is CASSLAPPTGYTEAFF. The CDR3 nucleotides are TGCGCCAGCAGCTTGGCCCCCCCGACAGGCTACACTGAAGCTTTCTTT. The genes are TRBV5-1 and TRBJ1-1; possibly TRBD1 for D (6 bases). This CDR3 has 16 residues. Germline V gene lookup returns CDR1 SGHRS and CDR2 YFSETQ. V lost 0 bases and J lost 3, with 15 bases in between.

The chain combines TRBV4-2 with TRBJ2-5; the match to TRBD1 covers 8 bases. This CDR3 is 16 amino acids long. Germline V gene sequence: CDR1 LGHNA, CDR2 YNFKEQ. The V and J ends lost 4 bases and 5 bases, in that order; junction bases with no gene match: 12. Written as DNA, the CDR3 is TGTGCCAGCAGCCCCTACGGGGGACAGGCGCGGGAGACCCAGTACTTC. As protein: CASSPYGGQARETQYF.

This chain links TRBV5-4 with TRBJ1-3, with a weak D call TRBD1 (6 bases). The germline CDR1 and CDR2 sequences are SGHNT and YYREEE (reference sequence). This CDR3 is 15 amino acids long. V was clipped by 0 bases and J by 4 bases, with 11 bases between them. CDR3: CASSLDPTGGNTIYF. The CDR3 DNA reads TGTGCCAGCAGCTTGGATCCAACAGGGGGAAACACCATATATTTT.

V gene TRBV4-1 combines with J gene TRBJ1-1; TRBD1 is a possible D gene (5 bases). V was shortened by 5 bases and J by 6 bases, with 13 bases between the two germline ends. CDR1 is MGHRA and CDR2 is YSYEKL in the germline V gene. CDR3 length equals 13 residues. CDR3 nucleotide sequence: TGCGCCAGCAGCGGGGTTCGAGGGGCTGAAGCTTTCTTT. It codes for CASSGVRGAEAFF.

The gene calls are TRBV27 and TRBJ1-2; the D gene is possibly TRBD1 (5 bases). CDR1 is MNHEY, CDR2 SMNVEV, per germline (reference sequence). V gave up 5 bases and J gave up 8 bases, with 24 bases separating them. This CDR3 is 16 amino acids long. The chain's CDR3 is CASSPTGKTVRRGYTF. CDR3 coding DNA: TGTGCCAGCAGTCCGACCGGAAAGACAGTAAGAAGAGGCTACACCTTC.

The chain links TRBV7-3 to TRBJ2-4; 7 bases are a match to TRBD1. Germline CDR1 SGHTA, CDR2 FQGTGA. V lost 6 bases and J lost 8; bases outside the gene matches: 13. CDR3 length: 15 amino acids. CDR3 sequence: CASRPGTAGPDIQYF. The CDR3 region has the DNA TGTGCCAGCAGGCCCGGGACAGCAGGACCAGACATTCAGTACTTC.

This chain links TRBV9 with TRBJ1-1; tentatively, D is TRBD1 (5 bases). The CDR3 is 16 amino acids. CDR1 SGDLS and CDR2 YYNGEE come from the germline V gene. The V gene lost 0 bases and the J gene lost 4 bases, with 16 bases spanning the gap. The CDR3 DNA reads TGTGCCAGCAGCGTAGGGACAACAAGGTTGGCCACTGAAGCTTTCTTT. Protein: CASSVGTTRLATEAFF.

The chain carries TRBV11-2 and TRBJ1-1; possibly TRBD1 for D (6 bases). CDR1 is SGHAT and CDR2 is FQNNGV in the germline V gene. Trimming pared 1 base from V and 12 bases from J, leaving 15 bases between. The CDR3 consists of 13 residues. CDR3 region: CASSLGQVMKSFF. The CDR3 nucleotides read TGTGCCAGCAGCTTAGGACAGGTTATGAAATCTTTCTTT.

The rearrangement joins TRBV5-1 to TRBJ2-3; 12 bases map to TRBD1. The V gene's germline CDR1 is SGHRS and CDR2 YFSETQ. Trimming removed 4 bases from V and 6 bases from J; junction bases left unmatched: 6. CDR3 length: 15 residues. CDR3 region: CASSIGTGGPDTQYF. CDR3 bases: TGCGCCAGCAGCATCGGGACAGGGGGCCCGGATACGCAGTATTTT. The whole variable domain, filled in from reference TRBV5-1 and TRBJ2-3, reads KAGVTQTPRYLIKTRGQQVTLSCSPISGHRSVSWYQQTPGQGLQFLFEYFSETQRNKGNFPGRFSGRQFSNSRSEMNVSTLELGDSALYLCASSIGTGGPDTQYFGPGTRLTVL.

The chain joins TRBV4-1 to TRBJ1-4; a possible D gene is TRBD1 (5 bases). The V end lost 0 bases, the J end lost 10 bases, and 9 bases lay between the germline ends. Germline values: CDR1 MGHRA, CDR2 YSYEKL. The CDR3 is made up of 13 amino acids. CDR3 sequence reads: CASSQEGTGKLFF. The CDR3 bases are TGCGCCAGCAGCCAAGAGGGGACGGGAAAACTGTTTTTT.

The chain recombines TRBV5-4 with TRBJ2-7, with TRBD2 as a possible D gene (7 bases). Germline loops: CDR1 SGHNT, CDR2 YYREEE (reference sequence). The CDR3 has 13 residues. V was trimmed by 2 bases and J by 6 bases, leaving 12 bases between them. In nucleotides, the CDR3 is TGTGCCAGCAGCTTTCAGGGAGGGGGCGAGCAGTACTTC. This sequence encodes CASSFQGGGEQYF.

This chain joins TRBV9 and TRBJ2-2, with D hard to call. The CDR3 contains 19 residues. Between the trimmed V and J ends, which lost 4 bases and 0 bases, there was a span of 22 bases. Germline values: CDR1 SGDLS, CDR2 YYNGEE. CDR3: CASSQRIESWVANTGELFF. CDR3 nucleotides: TGTGCCAGCAGCCAGCGTATAGAGAGTTGGGTAGCGAACACCGGGGAGCTGTTTTTT.

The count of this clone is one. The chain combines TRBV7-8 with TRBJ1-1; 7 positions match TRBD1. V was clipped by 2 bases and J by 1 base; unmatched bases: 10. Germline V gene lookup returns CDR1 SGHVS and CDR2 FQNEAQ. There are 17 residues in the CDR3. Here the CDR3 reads CASSLRQRGQSNTEAFF. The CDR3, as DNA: TGTGCCAGCAGCTTAAGGCAAAGGGGGCAGTCGAACACTGAAGCTTTCTTT.

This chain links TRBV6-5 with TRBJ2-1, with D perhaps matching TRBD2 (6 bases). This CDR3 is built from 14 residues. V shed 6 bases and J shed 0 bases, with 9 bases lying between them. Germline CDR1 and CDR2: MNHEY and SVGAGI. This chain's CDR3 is CASREGYSYNEQFF. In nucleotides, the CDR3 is TGTGCCAGCAGGGAGGGATACTCCTACAATGAGCAGTTCTTC.

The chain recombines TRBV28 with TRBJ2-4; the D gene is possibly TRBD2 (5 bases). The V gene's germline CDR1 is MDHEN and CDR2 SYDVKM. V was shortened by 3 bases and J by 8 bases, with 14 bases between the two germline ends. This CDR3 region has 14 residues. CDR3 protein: CASSFPTGRDIQYF. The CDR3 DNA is TGTGCCAGCAGTTTTCCTACTGGGCGGGACATTCAGTACTTC. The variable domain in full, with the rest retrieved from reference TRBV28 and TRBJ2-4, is DVKVTQSSRYLVKRTGEKVFLECVQDMDHENMFWYRQDPGLGLRLIYFSYDVKMKEKGDIPEGYSVSREKKERFSLILESASTNQTSMYLCASSFPTGRDIQYFGAGTRLSVL.